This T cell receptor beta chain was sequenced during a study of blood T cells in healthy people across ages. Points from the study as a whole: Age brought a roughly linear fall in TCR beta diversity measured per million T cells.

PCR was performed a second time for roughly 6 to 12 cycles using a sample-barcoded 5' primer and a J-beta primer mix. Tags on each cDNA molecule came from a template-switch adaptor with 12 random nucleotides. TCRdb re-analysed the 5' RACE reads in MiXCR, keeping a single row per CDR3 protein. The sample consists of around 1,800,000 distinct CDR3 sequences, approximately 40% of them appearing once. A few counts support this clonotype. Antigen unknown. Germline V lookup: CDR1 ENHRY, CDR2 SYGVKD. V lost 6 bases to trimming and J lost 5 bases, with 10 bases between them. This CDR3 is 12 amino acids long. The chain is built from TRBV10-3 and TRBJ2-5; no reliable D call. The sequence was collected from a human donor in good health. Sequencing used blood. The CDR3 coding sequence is TGTGCCATCAGCCCCTCCGGGGAGACCCAGTACTTC. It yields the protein CAISPSGETQYF.